The 30 T cell receptor beta chains in this list originate from one sample, sequenced in a study of cytomegalovirus exposure and HLA in healthy donors. The study ran its PCR with 60 Vbeta and 13 Jbeta primers. Profiling relied on immunoSEQ multiplex PCR, and the TCRdb table lists in-frame clones only, not all of them. The table lists some 95,000 clones, about 76% of them singletons. Sequencing was performed on PBMCs. All receptors come from a woman aged 40-49 years in good health and CMV-seronegative.

This sequence joins TRBV29-1 and TRBJ2-4; 7 nucleotides agree with TRBD2. With 4 bases clipped from V and 3 bases from J, the junction kept 6 bases outside the gene matches. The CDR3 has 14 amino acids. Per the germline V gene, CDR1 is SQVTM and CDR2 is ANQGSEA. CDR3 region: CSVVSLAVKNIQYF. In DNA, the CDR3 is TGCAGCGTTGTTTCTCTAGCGGTCAAAAACATTCAGTACTTC.

Written as DNA, the CDR3 is TGTGCCAGCATAGCGGGGGGTTCCAATGAGCAGTTCTTC. It yields the protein CASIAGGSNEQFF. V usage is TRBV2 and J usage is TRBJ2-1, with 10 nucleotides matching TRBD2. Germline V gene data show CDR1 as SNHLY and CDR2 as FYNNEI. The J segment lost 6 bases and the V segment lost 7 bases, leaving 3 bases of the junction unmatched. This CDR3 is built from 13 residues.

The chain links TRBV7-2 to TRBJ1-1; 8 bases map to TRBD1. V gave up 8 bases and J gave up 7 bases; unmatched junction bases: 12. CDR3 length: 14 residues. Germline CDR1 and CDR2: SGHTA and FQGNSA. CDR3 in amino acids: CASFPDRVGGEAFF. The DNA of the CDR3 is TGTGCCAGCTTTCCGGACAGGGTAGGGGGTGAAGCTTTCTTT.

The V gene is TRBV5-1, the J gene TRBJ2-4, with TRBD1 matching over 11 bases. Germline V CDR1 and CDR2: SGHRS, YFSETQ. V trimming: 0 bases; J trimming: 0 bases; junction bases outside the gene matches: 2. The CDR3 contains 17 residues. The CDR3 DNA sequence: TGCGCCAGCAGCTTGGGGACAGGGGGCCTAGCCAAAAACATTCAGTACTTC. This sequence encodes CASSLGTGGLAKNIQYF.

V is TRBV5-1 and J is TRBJ2-5; 11 positions agree with TRBD2. This CDR3 contains 16 residues. The J segment lost 8 bases and the V segment lost 2 bases, leaving 11 bases of the junction unmatched. From germline, CDR1 is SGHRS and CDR2 YFSETQ. The CDR3 DNA sequence: TGCGCCAGCAGCTTACTAGCGGGGGCGCTCCGGGAAACCCAGTACTTC. It yields the protein CASSLLAGALRETQYF.

This sequence joins TRBV27 and TRBJ1-1; maybe TRBD1 (5 bases). The CDR3 is 16 amino acids. The V end was cut by 6 bases, the J end by 0 bases, with 17 bases between. Germline CDR1 is MNHEY and CDR2 is SMNVEV (reference sequence). CDR3 in amino acids: CASSPWSGPVNTEAFF. The CDR3 region has the DNA TGTGCCAGCAGCCCATGGTCAGGGCCGGTGAACACTGAAGCTTTCTTT.

This clone was detected only once. V and J are TRBV5-8 and TRBJ2-5, with 10 bases matching TRBD2. The V and J ends lost 4 bases and 6 bases, in that order; junction bases with no gene match: 9. CDR3 size: 15 residues. Germline lookup yields CDR1 SGHTS and CDR2 YDEGEE. In DNA form, the CDR3 reads TGTGCCAGCAGCCCTCTAGCGGGGGTAGGGCAGACCCAGTACTTC. Encoded protein: CASSPLAGVGQTQYF. The full variable domain, completed using reference TRBV5-8 and TRBJ2-5, is EAGVTQSPTHLIKTRGQQATLRCSPISGHTSVYWYQQALGLGLQFLLWYDEGEERNRGNFPPRFSGRQFPNYSSELNVNALELEDSALYLCASSPLAGVGQTQYFGPGTRLLVL.

This chain joins TRBV2 and TRBJ1-5; 9 positions match TRBD1. V lost 2 bases to trimming and J lost 6 bases; unmatched junction nucleotides: 5. CDR1 is SNHLY, CDR2 FYNNEI, per germline. CDR3 length equals 15 residues. In DNA, the CDR3 is TGTGCCAGCAGTGAACAGACAGGGGGAGGTCAGCCCCAGCATTTT. Translation: CASSEQTGGGQPQHF.

V usage is TRBV10-1 and J usage is TRBJ2-1; a weak D match, TRBD2 (6 bases). The germline V and J ends were trimmed by 3 bases and 4 bases, with 13 bases remaining between them. This CDR3 contains 15 residues. The germline CDR1 and CDR2 sequences are WNHNN and SYGVQD (reference sequence). The CDR3 region has the DNA TGCGCCAGCAGTGATGGAGGGATTGGGTACAATGAGCAGTTCTTC. Translating it yields CASSDGGIGYNEQFF.

This clone occurred a few times. V is TRBV5-5 and J is TRBJ1-3; no reliable D call. The ends were cut back, 0 bases at V and 0 bases at J, with 7 bases in the middle. The CDR3 is made up of 15 amino acids. Looked up from germline, CDR1 is SGHKS and CDR2 is YYEKEE (reference sequence). The CDR3: CASSLGSDSGNTIYF. In DNA form, the CDR3 reads TGTGCCAGCAGCTTGGGGTCAGACTCTGGAAACACCATATATTTT.

V gene TRBV6-1 combines with J gene TRBJ1-1; 9 nucleotides line up with TRBD1. The junction had 8 bases not matched to a gene; V was cut back by 11 bases and J by 4 bases. The CDR3 is 13 amino acids. The germline V gene encodes CDR1 MNHNS and CDR2 SASEGT. CDR3 residues: CALSDRGVTEAFF. CDR3 DNA sequence: TGTGCCTTATCGGACAGGGGAGTCACTGAAGCTTTCTTT.

By proportion, this clone is medium-sized. Distinct nucleotide sequences in the sample also encode this CDR3. The chain links TRBV7-6 to TRBJ1-4; D not resolved. Trimming cost V 5 bases and J 8 bases, with 9 bases left between them. The CDR3 extends over 12 amino acids. Germline CDR1 reads SGHVS; CDR2 reads FNYEAQ. CDR3 sequence reads: CASSHREEKLFF. The CDR3 DNA sequence: TGTGCCAGCAGCCACCGGGAGGAAAAACTGTTTTTT.

V gene TRBV11-2 combines with J gene TRBJ2-7; D perhaps matches TRBD1 (6 bases). The CDR3 length is 14 residues. The germline gives CDR1 SGHAT, CDR2 FQNNGV. V lost 8 bases, J lost 1 base, and 15 bases lay in between. CDR3 sequence reads: CASASGTNSYEQYF. CDR3 in DNA: TGTGCCAGCGCCTCGGGGACAAATTCCTACGAGCAGTACTTC. Complete variable domain (other parts from reference TRBV11-2 and TRBJ2-7): EAGVAQSPRYKIIEKRQSVAFWCNPISGHATLYWYQQILGQGPKLLIQFQNNGVVDDSQLPKDRFSAERLKGVDSTLKIQPAKLEDSAVYLCASASGTNSYEQYFGPGTRLTVT.

This clone was seen a few times. The gene calls are TRBV5-6 and TRBJ1-1, with D unresolved. The V gene lost 0 bases and the J gene lost 7 bases, with 4 bases spanning the gap. Germline lookup yields CDR1 SGHDT and CDR2 YYEEEE. The CDR3 sequence is 11 residues long. The CDR3 DNA follows: TGTGCCAGCAGCTTGGTCAGTGAAGCTTTCTTT. Translated: CASSLVSEAFF.

This rearrangement joins TRBV10-3 to TRBJ1-1; D ambiguous. Trimming shortened V by 11 bases and J by 0 bases, and 10 bases separated the two germline ends. The CDR3 spans 12 residues. Germline assignment: CDR1 ENHRY and CDR2 SYGVKD. In DNA, the CDR3 is TGTGCCGCGTCTTCGGTGAACACTGAAGCTTTCTTT. Protein sequence: CAASSVNTEAFF.

This clone was counted once. The chain carries TRBV5-4 and TRBJ1-2; D remains ambiguous. V lost 5 bases and J lost 7, with 15 bases in between. The CDR3 has 13 amino acids. Germline CDR1 SGHNT, CDR2 YYREEE (reference sequence). The CDR3 coding sequence is TGTGCCAGCAGTCTTCCCCGAGATGGTGGCTACACCTTC. As protein: CASSLPRDGGYTF.

The chain is built from TRBV28 and TRBJ1-1; D gene uncertain. CDR3 length: 13 residues. Per the germline V gene, CDR1 is MDHEN and CDR2 is SYDVKM. The germline V and J ends were trimmed by 3 bases and 0 bases, with 5 bases remaining between them. The CDR3 nucleotides are TGTGCCAGCAGTTTTTTAGTGAACACTGAAGCTTTCTTT. Encoded protein: CASSFLVNTEAFF.

The CDR3 sequence: CASSSRTGQSPLHF. CDR3 bases: TGTGCCAGCAGCAGCCGGACAGGGCAATCACCCCTCCACTTT. V usage is TRBV7-2 and J usage is TRBJ1-6; 8 bases are a match to TRBD1. CDR1 SGHTA and CDR2 FQGNSA come from the germline V gene. The CDR3 has 14 amino acids. Losses at the gene ends were 5 bases for V and 10 bases for J; bases not matched to a gene: 7. The complete variable domain, with remaining parts taken from reference TRBV7-2 and TRBJ1-6, reads GAGVSQSPSNKVTEKGKDVELRCDPISGHTALYWYRQSLGQGLEFLIYFQGNSAPDKSGLPSDRFSAERTGGSVSTLTIQRTQQEDSAVYLCASSSRTGQSPLHFGNGTRLTVT.

The chain combines TRBV6-6 with TRBJ2-4; the match to TRBD1 covers 8 bases. CDR3 length: 16 residues. Per the germline V gene, CDR1 is MNHNY and CDR2 is SVGAGI (reference sequence). J lost 0 bases, V lost 5 bases, and 6 bases had no gene match. CDR3 DNA sequence: TGTGCCAGCAGTATACAGGGGGTTTCAGCCAAAAACATTCAGTACTTC. Translated, it gives CASSIQGVSAKNIQYF.

The chain recombines TRBV27 with TRBJ2-5; 9 bases fit TRBD1. Per germline, CDR1 MNHEY and CDR2 SMNVEV (reference sequence). The CDR3 is 18 residues long. V was clipped by 5 bases and J by 5 bases; unmatched bases: 18. The chain's CDR3 is CASSGAGTGLRRAETQYF. The CDR3 DNA sequence: TGTGCCAGCAGTGGGGCCGGGACAGGGCTTCGCCGAGCTGAGACCCAGTACTTC.

This clone has more than one count but fewer than ten. The chain is built from TRBV7-2 and TRBJ1-1; 10 positions match TRBD1. The CDR3 totals 16 residues. CDR1 is SGHTA, CDR2 FQGNSA, per germline. With 1 base clipped from V and 6 bases from J, the junction kept 8 bases outside the gene matches. The CDR3 spells CASSLERQGAWAEAFF. The CDR3 nucleotides are TGTGCCAGCAGCTTAGAGAGACAGGGGGCGTGGGCTGAAGCTTTCTTT.

CDR3 residues: CASSYRQGYGYTF. The CDR3 DNA follows: TGTGCCAGCAGTTACCGGCAGGGGTATGGCTACACCTTC. V usage is TRBV27 and J usage is TRBJ1-2; a possible D gene is TRBD1 (6 bases). V was shortened by 4 bases and J by 5 bases, with 11 bases between the two germline ends. The length of the CDR3 is 13 residues. Germline V CDR1 and CDR2: MNHEY, SMNVEV (reference sequence).

This rearrangement joins TRBV30 to TRBJ2-1; 16 bases are shared with TRBD2. V lost 0 bases and J lost 6; bases outside the gene matches: 20. The CDR3 is 22 residues long. Germline V CDR1 and CDR2: GTSNPN, SVGIG (reference sequence). The CDR3 spells CAWSVLGRMGTSGGALANEQFF. In nucleotides, the CDR3 is TGTGCCTGGAGTGTACTTGGAAGAATGGGGACTAGCGGGGGGGCCCTGGCCAATGAGCAGTTCTTC.

There are a few counts of this clone. The germline gene is not matched at one end of the junction; a read error may be the cause. The rearrangement joins TRBV7-9 to TRBJ1-4; perhaps TRBD1 as D (5 bases). The germline V gene encodes CDR1 SEHNR and CDR2 FQNEAQ (reference sequence). The CDR3 covers 12 residues. The CDR3 spells CSSSAAGGKLFF. CDR3 DNA: TGTTCCAGCAGCGCCGCGGGGGGAAAACTGTTTTTT.

The rearrangement joins TRBV7-9 to TRBJ2-5, with 9 bases matching TRBD2. The length of the CDR3 is 14 residues. Germline values: CDR1 SEHNR, CDR2 FQNEAQ (reference sequence). After removal of 2 bases from V and 5 bases from J, the junction contained 3 bases not matched to a gene. CDR3 sequence reads: CASSLSSGVETQYF. Here the CDR3 DNA reads TGTGCCAGCAGCTTATCTAGCGGGGTCGAGACCCAGTACTTC.

This clone was recorded once. This rearrangement joins TRBV2 to TRBJ2-3; a weak D match, TRBD2 (6 bases). The CDR3 is 16 amino acids. Trimming left V 9 bases short and J 0 bases short, with 19 bases between. Per the germline V gene, CDR1 is SNHLY and CDR2 is FYNNEI. This chain's CDR3 is CAREEGGASSTDTQYF. CDR3 sequence (DNA): TGTGCCAGAGAGGAGGGCGGAGCGTCTAGCACAGATACGCAGTATTTT.

Note on this clone: Other DNA sequences in this sample translate to the same CDR3. The genes are TRBV27 and TRBJ2-7, with TRBD1 identical over 7 bases. V shed 3 bases and J 2 bases; nucleotides not matched to a gene: 1. The germline CDR1 and CDR2 sequences are MNHEY and SMNVEV (reference sequence). The CDR3 consists of 13 residues. The CDR3 nucleotides read TGTGCCAGCAGTTTGCAGGGGGCCTACGAGCAGTACTTC. Its protein is CASSLQGAYEQYF.

This sequence joins TRBV5-1 and TRBJ1-2, with D maybe TRBD1 (6 bases). The CDR3 is 12 residues long. Germline values: CDR1 SGHRS, CDR2 YFSETQ. V gave up 3 bases and J gave up 8 bases, with 11 bases separating them. CDR3 DNA: TGCGCCAGCAGCTCTCCGGGGACAGGCTACACCTTC. Protein product: CASSSPGTGYTF.

V usage is TRBV6-1 and J usage is TRBJ1-1; unclear D gene. This CDR3 comprises 13 residues. V gave up 3 bases and J gave up 5 bases, with 10 bases separating them. Germline loops: CDR1 MNHNS, CDR2 SASEGT. The CDR3 DNA sequence: TGTGCCAGCAGTGAGGGTCGGAGGACTGAAGCTTTCTTT. Translated: CASSEGRRTEAFF.

V and J are TRBV11-3 and TRBJ2-3; 10 nucleotides align to TRBD2. The CDR3 covers 16 residues. The J segment lost 8 bases and the V segment lost 5 bases, leaving 13 bases of the junction unmatched. Germline values: CDR1 SGHNT, CDR2 YENEEA. The CDR3 nucleotides read TGTGCCAGCAGCCCGTCGAGGGGCCAGCGGGGGGGTACGCAGTATTTT. Amino acids: CASSPSRGQRGGTQYF.